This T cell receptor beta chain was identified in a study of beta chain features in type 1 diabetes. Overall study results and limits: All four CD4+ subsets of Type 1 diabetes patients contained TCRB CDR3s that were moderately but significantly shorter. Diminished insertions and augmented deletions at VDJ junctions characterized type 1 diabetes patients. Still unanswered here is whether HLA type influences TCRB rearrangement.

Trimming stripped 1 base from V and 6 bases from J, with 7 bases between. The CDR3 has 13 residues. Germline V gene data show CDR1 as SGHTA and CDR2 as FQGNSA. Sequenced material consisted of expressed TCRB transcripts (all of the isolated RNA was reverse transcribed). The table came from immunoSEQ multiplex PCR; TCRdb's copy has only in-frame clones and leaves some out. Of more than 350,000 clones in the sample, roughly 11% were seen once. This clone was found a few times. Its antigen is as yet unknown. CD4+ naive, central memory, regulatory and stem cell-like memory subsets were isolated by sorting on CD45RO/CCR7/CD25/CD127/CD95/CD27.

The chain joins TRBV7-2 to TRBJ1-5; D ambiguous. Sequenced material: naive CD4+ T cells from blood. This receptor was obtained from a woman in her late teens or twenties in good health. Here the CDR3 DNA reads TGTGCCAGCAGCTTAGACGGGCCTCAGCCCCAGCATTTT. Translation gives CASSLDGPQPQHF.